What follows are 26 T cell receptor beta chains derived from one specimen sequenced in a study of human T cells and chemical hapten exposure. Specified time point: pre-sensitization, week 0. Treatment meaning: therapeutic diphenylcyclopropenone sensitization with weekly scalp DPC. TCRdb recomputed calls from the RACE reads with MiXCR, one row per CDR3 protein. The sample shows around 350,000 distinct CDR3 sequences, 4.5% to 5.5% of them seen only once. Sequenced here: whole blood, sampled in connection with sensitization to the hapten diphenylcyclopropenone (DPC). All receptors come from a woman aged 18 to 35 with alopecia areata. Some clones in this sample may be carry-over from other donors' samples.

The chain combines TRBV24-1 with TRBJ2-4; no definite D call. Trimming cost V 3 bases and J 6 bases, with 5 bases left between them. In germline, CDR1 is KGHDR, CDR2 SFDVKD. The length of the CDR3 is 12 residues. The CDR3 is CATSDLTNIQYF. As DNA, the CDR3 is TGTGCCACCAGTGATCTAACAAACATTCAGTACTTC.

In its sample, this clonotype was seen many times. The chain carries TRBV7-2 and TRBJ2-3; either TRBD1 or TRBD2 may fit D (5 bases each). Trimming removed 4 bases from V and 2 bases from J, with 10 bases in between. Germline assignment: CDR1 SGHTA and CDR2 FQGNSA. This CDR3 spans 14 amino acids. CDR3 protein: CASSSGGTTDTQYF. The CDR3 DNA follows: TGTGCCAGCAGCTCTGGGGGAACCACAGATACGCAGTATTTT.

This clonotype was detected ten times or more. The CDR3: CASSQDGSSGGYEQFF. CDR3 coding DNA: TGTGCCAGCAGCCAAGATGGGTCTAGCGGGGGCTATGAGCAGTTCTTC. The chain combines TRBV4-2 with TRBJ2-1, with 10 bases that match TRBD2. Trimming cost V 0 bases and J 8 bases; bases outside gene matches: 7. The CDR3 is made up of 16 amino acids. CDR1 is LGHNA, CDR2 YNFKEQ, per germline.

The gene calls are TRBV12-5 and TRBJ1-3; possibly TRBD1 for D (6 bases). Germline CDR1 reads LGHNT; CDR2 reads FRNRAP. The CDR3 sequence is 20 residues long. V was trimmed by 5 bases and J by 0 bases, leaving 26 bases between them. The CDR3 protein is CASGHGQNKWGDPSGNTIYF. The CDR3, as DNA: TGTGCTAGTGGTCATGGACAGAATAAGTGGGGAGACCCCTCTGGAAACACCATATATTTT.

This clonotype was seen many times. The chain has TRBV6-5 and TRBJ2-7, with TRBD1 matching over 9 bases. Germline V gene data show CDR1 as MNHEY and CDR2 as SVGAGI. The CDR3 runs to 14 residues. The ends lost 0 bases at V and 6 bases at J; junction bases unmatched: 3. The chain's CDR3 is CASSYSRQGGEQYF. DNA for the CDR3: TGTGCCAGCAGTTACTCAAGACAGGGGGGCGAGCAGTACTTC.

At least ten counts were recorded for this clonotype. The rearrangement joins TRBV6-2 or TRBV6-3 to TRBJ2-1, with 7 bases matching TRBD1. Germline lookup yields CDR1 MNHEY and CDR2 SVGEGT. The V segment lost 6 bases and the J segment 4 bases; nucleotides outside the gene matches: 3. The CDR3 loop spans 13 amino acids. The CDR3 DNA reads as TGTGCCAGCAGCCAGGGGGAATACAATGAGCAGTTCTTC. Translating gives CASSQGEYNEQFF.

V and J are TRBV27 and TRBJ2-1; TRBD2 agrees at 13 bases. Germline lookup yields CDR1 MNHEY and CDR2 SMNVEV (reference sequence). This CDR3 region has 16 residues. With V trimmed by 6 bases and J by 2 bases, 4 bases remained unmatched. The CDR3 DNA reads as TGTGCCAGCAGGACAACTAGCGGGGGGGCCTACAATGAGCAGTTCTTC. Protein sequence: CASRTTSGGAYNEQFF.

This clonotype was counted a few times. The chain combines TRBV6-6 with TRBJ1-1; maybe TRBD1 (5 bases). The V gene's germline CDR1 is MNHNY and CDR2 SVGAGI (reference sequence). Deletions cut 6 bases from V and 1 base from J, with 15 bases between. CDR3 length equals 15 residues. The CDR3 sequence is CASSLLPTENTEAFF. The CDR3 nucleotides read TGTGCCAGCAGCCTCCTCCCGACAGAGAACACTGAAGCTTTCTTT.

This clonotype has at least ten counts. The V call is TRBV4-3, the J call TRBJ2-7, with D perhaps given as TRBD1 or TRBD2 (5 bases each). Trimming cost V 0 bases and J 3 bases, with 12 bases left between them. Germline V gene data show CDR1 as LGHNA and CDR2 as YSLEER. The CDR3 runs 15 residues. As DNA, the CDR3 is TGCGCCAGCAGCCAAGAGGTCTGGGGACGCTACGAGCAGTACTTC. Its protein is CASSQEVWGRYEQYF.

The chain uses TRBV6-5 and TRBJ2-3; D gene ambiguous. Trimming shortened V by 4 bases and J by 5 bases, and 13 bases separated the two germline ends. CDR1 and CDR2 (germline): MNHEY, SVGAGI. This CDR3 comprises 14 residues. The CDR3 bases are TGTGCCAGCAGTTCCCCCTCAGTGGGAGATACGCAGTATTTT. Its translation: CASSSPSVGDTQYF.

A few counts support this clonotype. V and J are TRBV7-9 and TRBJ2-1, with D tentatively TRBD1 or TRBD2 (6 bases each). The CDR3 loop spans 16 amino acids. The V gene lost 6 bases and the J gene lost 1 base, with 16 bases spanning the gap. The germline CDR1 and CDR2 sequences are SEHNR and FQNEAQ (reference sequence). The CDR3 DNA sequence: TGTGCCAGCAGACCACTGAGGGGGACTTCCTACAATGAGCAGTTCTTC. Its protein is CASRPLRGTSYNEQFF. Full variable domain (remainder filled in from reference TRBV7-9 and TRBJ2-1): DTGVSQNPRHKITKRGQNVTFRCDPISEHNRLYWYRQTLGQGPEFLTYFQNEAQLEKSRLLSDRFSAERPKGSFSTLEIQRTEQGDSAMYLCASRPLRGTSYNEQFFGPGTRLTVL.

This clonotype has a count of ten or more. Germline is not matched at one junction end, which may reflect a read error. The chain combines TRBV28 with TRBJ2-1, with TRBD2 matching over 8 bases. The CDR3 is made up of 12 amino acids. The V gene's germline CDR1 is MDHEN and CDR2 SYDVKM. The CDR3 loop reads CASSLNEGLALF. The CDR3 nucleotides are TGTGCCAGCAGTTTAAATGAAGGACTAGCACTCTTC.

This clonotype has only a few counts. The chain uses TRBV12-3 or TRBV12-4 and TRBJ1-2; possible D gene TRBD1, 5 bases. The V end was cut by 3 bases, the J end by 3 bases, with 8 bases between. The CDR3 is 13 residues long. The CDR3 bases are TGTGCCAGCAGTTTCGGGGACCACTATGGCTACACCTTC. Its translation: CASSFGDHYGYTF.

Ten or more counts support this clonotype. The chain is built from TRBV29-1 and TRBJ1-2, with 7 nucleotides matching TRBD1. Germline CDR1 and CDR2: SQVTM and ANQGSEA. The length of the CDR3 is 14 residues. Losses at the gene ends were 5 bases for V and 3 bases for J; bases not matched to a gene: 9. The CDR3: CSVLQGMEDYGYTF. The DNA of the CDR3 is TGCAGCGTTTTACAGGGGATGGAGGACTATGGCTACACCTTC.

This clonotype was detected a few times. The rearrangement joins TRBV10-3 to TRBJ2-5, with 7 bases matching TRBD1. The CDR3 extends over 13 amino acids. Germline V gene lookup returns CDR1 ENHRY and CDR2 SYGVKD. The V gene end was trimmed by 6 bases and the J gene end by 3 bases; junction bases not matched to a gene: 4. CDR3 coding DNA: TGTGCCATCAGCGCCGGGACAGAAGAGACCCAGTACTTC. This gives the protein CAISAGTEETQYF.

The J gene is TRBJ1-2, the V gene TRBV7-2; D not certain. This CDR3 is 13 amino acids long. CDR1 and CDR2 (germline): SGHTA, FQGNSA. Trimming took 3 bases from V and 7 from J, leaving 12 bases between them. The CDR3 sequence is CASSFRTVLGYTF. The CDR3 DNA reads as TGTGCCAGCAGCTTTAGAACAGTACTTGGCTACACCTTC.

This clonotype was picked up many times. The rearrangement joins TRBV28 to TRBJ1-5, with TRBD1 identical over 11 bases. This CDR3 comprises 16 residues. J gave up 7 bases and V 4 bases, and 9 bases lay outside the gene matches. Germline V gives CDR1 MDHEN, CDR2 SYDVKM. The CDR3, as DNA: TGTGCCAGCAGTTCCCTAGGACAGGGGGCGCGACAGCCCCAGCATTTT. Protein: CASSSLGQGARQPQHF.

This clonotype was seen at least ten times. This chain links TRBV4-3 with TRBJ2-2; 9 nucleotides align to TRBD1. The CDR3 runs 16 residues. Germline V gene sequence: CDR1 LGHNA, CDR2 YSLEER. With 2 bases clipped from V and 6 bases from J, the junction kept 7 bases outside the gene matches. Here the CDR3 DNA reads TGCGCCAGCAGCCAACAGGAACAGGGGGCTGCCGGGGAGCTGTTTTTT. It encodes CASSQQEQGAAGELFF.

The CDR3 protein is CASSPRWPGNTIYF. The CDR3 nucleotides are TGTGCCAGCAGCCCTAGATGGCCTGGAAACACCATATATTTT. V and J are TRBV5-6 and TRBJ1-3; D not resolved. The V end lost 4 bases, the J end lost 2 bases, and 10 bases lay between the germline ends. The CDR3 loop spans 14 amino acids. Germline V gene sequence: CDR1 SGHDT, CDR2 YYEEEE.

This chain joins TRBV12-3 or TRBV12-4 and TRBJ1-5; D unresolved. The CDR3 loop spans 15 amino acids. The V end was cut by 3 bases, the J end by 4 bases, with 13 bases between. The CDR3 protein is CASSFFGRLNQPQHF. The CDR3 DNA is TGTGCCAGCAGTTTCTTTGGACGGCTTAATCAGCCCCAGCATTTT.

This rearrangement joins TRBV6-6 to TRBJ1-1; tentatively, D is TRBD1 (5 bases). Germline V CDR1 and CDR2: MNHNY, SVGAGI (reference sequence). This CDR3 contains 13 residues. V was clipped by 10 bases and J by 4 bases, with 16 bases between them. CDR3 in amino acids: CAITVGAGTEAFF. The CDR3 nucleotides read TGTGCCATCACGGTTGGGGCCGGCACTGAAGCTTTCTTT.

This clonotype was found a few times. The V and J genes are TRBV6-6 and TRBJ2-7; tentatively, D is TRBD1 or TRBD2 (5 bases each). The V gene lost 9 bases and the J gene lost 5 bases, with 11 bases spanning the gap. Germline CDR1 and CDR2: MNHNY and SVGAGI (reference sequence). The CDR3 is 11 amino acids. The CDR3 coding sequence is TGTGCCAGTTCTGGGGGTCACGAGCAGTACTTC. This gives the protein CASSGGHEQYF.

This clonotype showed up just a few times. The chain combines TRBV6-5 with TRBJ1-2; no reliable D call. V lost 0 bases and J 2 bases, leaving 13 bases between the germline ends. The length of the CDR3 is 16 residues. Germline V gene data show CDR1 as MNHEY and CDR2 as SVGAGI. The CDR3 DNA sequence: TGTGCCAGCAGTTACTCGATGATAGACATCAACTATGGCTACACCTTC. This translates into CASSYSMIDINYGYTF.

The CDR3 DNA reads as TGTGCCAGCAGCTTAGTCATTCTAGCGGGGGGCCCCGGGAAATACAATGAGCAGTTCTTC. Translating it yields CASSLVILAGGPGKYNEQFF. The chain joins TRBV11-2 to TRBJ2-1, with 11 bases that match TRBD2. V shed 1 base, J shed 4 bases, and the junction held 15 bases outside the gene matches. CDR1 and CDR2 (germline): SGHAT, FQNNGV. The CDR3 runs 20 residues.

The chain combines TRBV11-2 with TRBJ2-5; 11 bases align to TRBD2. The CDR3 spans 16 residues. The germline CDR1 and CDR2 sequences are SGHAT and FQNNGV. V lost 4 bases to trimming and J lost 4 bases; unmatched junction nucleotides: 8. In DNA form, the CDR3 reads TGTGCCAGCAGCTCGGTTCTAGCGGGGGGTAGAGAGACCCAGTACTTC. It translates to CASSSVLAGGRETQYF.

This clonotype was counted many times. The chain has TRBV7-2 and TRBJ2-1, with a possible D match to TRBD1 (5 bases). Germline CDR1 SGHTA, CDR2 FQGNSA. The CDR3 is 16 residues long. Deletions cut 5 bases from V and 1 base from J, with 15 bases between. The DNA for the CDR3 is TGTGCCAGCAGCCCCCACGTAAGGGGATCCTACAATGAGCAGTTCTTC. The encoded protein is CASSPHVRGSYNEQFF.